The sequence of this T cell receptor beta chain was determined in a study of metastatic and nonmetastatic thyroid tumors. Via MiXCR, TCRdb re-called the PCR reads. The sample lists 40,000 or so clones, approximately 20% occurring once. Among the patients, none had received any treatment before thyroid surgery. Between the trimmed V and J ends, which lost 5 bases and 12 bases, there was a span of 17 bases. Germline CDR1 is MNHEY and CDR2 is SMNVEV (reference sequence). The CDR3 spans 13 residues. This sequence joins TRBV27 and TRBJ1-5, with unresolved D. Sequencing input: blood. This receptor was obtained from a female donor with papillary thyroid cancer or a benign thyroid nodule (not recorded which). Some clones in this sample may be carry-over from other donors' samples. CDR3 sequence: CASSLAGNRHQHF. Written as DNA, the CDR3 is TGTGCCAGCAGTCTTGCCGGCAATCGGCACCAGCATTTT.